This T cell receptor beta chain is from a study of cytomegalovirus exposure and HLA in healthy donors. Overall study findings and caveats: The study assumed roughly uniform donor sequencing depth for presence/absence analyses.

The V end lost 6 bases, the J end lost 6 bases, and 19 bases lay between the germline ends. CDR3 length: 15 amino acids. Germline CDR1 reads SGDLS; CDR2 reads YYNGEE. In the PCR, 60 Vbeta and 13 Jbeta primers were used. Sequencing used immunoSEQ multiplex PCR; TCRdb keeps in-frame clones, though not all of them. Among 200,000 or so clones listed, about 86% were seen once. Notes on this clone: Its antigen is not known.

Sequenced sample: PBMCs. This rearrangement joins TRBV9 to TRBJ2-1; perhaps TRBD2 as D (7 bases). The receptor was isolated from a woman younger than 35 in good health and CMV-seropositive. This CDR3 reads CASTREGGPVNEQFF. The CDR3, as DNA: TGTGCCAGCACCCGAGAGGGGGGGCCGGTCAATGAGCAGTTCTTC.